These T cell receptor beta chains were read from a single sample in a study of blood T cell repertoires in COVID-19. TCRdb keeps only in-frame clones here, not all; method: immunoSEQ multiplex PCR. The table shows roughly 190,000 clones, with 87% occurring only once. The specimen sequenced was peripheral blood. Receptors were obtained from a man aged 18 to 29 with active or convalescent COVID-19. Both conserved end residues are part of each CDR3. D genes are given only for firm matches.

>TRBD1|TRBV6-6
CASSYVTGGTGELFF
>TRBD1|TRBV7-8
CASSPTGGREKLFF
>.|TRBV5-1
CASSLGWNTALEGGYTF
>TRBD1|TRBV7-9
CASRWTGGPPYTEAFF
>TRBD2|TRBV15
CATSRDHGLAGGETQYF
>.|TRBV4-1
CASSQDPLGATGELFF
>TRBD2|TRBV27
CASSLLAGGPRGEQFF
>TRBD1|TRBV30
CAWNAQQGAGAYGYTF
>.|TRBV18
CASSPPNSPTDTQYF
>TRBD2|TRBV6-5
CASRTSGSLYNEQFF
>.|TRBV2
CASRWTLSSYNEQFF
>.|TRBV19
CASSTIWDSSDTQYF
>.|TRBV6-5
CASSSVAKYTGELFF
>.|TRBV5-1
CASSPRESTDTQYF
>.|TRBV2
CASTGEVTEAFF
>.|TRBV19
CAGGPGAGNTIYF
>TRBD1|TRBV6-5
CASRLNTGGLNEQFF
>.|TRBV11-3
CASSSGGAGYEQYF
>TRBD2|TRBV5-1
CASSMGLAGGEQFF
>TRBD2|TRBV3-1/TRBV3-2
CASSQTSGSFLRGQFF
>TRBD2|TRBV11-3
CASSLVAGGPNTQYF
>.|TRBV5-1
CASSLGRVGEKLFF
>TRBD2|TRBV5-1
CASSLPSGRLSSYNEQFF
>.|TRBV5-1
CASSLAGAGNTIYF
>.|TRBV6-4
CASSLGTGELFF
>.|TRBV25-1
CASSERGRVAYEQYF
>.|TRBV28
CASKVYPGAGYGYTF
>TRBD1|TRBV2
CASERQGETEAFF
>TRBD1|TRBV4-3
CASSQDEGTGYNEQFF
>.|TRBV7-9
CASSLVGGGTNEKLFF
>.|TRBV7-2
CASSLLDPNEQFF
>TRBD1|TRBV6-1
CASSEARQGDQPQHF
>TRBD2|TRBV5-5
CASSLRMISGGAYNEQFF
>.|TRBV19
CASSIESLRSLNNQPQHF
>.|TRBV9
CASSVGAANYGYTF
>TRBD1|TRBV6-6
CASRGQVFQETQYF